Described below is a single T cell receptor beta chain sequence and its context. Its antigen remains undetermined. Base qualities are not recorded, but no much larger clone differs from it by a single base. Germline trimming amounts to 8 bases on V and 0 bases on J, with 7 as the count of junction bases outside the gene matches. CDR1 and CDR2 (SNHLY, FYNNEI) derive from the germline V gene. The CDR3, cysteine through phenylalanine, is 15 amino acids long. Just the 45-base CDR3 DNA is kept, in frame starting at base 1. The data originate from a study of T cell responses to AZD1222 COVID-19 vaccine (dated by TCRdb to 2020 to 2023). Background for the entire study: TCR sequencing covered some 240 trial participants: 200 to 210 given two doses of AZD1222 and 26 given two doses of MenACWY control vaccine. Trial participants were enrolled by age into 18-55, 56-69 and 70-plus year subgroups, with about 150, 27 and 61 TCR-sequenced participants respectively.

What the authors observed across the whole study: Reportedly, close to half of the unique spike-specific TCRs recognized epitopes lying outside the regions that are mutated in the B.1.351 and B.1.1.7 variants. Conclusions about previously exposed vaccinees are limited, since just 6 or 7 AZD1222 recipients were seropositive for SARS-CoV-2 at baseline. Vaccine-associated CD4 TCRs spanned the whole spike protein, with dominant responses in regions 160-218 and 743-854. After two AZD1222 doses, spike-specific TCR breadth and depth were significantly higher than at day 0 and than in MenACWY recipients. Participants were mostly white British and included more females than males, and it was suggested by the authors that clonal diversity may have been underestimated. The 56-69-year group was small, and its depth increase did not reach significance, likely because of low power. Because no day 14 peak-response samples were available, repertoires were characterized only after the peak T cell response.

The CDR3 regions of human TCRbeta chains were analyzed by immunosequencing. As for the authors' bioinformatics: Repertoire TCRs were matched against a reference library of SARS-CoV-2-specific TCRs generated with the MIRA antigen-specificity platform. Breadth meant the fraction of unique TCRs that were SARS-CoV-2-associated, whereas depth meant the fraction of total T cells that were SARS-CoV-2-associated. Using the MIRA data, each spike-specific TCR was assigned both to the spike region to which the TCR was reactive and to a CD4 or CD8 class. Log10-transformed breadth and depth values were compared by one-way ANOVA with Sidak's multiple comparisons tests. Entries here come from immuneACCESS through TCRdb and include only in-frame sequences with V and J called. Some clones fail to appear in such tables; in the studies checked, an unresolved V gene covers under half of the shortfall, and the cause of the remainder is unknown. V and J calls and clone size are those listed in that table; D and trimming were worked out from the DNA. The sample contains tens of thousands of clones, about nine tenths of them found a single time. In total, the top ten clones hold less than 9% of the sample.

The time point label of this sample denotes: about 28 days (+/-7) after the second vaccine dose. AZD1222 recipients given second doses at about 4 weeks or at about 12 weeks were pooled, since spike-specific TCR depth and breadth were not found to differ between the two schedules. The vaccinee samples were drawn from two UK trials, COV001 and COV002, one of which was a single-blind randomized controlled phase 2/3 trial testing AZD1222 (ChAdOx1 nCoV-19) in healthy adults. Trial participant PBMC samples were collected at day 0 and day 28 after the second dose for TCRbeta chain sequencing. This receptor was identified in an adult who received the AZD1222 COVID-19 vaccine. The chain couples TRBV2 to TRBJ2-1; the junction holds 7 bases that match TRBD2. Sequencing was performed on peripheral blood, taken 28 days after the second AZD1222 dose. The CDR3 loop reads CASGGGADSYNEQFF. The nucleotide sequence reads TGTGCCAGCGGGGGGGGAGCGGACTCCTACAATGAGCAGTTCTTC.